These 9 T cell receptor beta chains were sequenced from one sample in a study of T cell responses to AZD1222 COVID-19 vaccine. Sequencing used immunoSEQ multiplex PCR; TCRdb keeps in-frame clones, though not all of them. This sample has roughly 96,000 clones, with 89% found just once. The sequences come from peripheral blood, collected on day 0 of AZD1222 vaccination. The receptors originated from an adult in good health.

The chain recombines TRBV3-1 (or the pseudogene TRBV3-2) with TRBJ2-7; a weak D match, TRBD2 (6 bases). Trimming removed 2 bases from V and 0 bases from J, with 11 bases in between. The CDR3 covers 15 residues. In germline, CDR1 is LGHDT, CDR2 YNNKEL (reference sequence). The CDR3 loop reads CASSQTGTPSYEQYF. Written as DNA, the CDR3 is TGTGCCAGCAGCCAAACCGGGACTCCCTCCTACGAGCAGTACTTC.

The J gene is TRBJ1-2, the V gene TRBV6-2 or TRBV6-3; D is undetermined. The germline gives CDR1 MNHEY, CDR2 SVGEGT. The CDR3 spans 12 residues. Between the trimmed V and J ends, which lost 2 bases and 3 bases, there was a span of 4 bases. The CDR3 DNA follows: TGTGCCAGCAGTTACGGTTACTATGGCTACACCTTC. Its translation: CASSYGYYGYTF.

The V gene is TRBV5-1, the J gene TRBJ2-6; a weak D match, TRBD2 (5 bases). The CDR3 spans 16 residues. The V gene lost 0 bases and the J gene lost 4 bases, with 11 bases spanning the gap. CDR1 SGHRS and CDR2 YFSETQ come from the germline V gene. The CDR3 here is CASSLEGGSGANVLTF. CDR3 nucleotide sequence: TGCGCCAGCAGCTTGGAGGGCGGGTCCGGGGCCAACGTCCTGACTTTC.

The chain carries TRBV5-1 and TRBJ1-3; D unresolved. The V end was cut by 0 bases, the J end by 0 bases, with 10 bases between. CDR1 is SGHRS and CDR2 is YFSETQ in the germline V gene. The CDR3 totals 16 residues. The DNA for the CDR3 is TGCGCCAGCAGCTTGGAGATCCAGAGCTCTGGAAACACCATATATTTT. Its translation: CASSLEIQSSGNTIYF. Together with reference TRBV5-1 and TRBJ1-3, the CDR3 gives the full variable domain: KAGVTQTPRYLIKTRGQQVTLSCSPISGHRSVSWYQQTPGQGLQFLFEYFSETQRNKGNFPGRFSGRQFSNSRSEMNVSTLELGDSALYLCASSLEIQSSGNTIYFGEGSWLTVV.

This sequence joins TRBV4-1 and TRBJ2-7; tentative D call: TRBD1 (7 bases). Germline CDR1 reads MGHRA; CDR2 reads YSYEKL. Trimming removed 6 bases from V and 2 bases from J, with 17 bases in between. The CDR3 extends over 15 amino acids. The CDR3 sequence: CASSLRRDSPYEQYF. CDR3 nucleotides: TGCGCCAGCAGTCTAAGGAGGGACAGCCCCTACGAGCAGTACTTC.

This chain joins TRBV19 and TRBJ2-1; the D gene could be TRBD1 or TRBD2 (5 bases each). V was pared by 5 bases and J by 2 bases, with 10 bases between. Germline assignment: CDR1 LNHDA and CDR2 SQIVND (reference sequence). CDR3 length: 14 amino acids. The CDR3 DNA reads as TGTGCCAGTAGTGAGGGGTCGGCCTACAATGAGCAGTTCTTC. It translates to CASSEGSAYNEQFF.

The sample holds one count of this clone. This chain's CDR3 is CASRDSGTSGHEQFF. CDR3 in DNA: TGTGCCAGCAGGGATTCAGGGACTAGCGGCCATGAGCAGTTCTTC. The chain links TRBV6-5 to TRBJ2-1; TRBD2 aligns across 11 bases. The ends lost 6 bases at V and 8 bases at J; junction bases unmatched: 9. This CDR3 comprises 15 residues. The germline CDR1 and CDR2 sequences are MNHEY and SVGAGI.

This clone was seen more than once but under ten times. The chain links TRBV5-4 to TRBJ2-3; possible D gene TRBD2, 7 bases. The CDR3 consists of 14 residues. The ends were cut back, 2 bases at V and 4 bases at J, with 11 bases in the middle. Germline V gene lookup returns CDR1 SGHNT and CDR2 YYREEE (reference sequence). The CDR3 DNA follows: TGTGCCAGCAGCTTAACGGGGGGCCCAGATACGCAGTATTTT. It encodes CASSLTGGPDTQYF.

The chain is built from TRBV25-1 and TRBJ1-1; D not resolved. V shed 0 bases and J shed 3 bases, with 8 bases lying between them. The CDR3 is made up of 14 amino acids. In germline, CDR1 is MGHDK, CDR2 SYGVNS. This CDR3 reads CASSEYGDYTEAFF. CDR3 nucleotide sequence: TGTGCCAGCAGTGAATATGGGGATTACACTGAAGCTTTCTTT.